A single sample is the source of the 27 T cell receptor beta chains below, sequenced in a study of tumor-infiltrating lymphocytes in primary liver carcinoma. A constant-region primer primed TCR beta cDNA synthesis from around 500 ng of total RNA. ARM-PCR was slightly modified, and three nested multiplex PCR rounds with it gave rise to the TCR beta libraries. Each of the first two PCR rounds ran roughly 9 cycles with TRBV1-TRBV30 forward and C-beta reverse primers. TCRdb re-analysed the multiplex PCR reads in MiXCR, keeping a single row per CDR3 protein. The top ten clones hold more than 30% of a sample with approximately 30,000 distinct CDR3 sequences, roughly 78% of them seen once. Co-extracting RNA and DNA was done with roughly 17-34 mg of unsorted bulk tissue as input. Sequencing was carried out using liver tumor tissue from sampling region 3. The subset was: tumor region T3, left-lateral pole. These receptors were taken from a woman younger than 45 with primary liver carcinoma and hepatitis B virus infection.

Notes on this clonotype: One junction end disagrees with the germline gene, perhaps due to a read error. This rearrangement joins TRBV11-3 to TRBJ2-1; 13 bases are a match to TRBD2. From germline, CDR1 is SGHNT and CDR2 YENEEA. The CDR3 covers 15 residues. CDR3: CASSRLAGGGYELSF. The CDR3 region has the DNA TGTGCCAGCAGCCGACTAGCGGGGGGAGGATATGAGCTGTCCTTC.

About this clonotype itself: At one of its ends the junction is not consistent with the germline gene, which may arise from a read error. As DNA, the CDR3 is TGTGCCAACGGCCCCCGAACGGGAGGGGGCTACGAGCTGTACTTC. Translated, it gives CANGPRTGGGYELYF. The chain recombines TRBV11-2 with TRBJ2-7; possible D gene TRBD2, 8 bases. The CDR3 length is 15 residues. Per germline, CDR1 SGHAT and CDR2 FQNNGV.

Turning to this clonotype: Relative to the germline gene, one junction end is altered; a read error may explain this. V usage is TRBV4-1 and J usage is TRBJ2-2; the D call may be TRBD1 or TRBD2 (5 bases each). CDR1 is MGHRA, CDR2 YSYEKL, per germline. This CDR3 contains 18 residues. The CDR3 bases are TGCGCCAGCAGCCAAGGTCCCCTTCGGGGAGCGGACACCGGGGAGTTGTTTTTT. Amino acids: CASSQGPLRGADTGELFF.

A remark on this clonotype: An end of the junction does not agree with germline; a read error may underlie this. This chain joins TRBV11-2 and TRBJ2-3; D uncertain. CDR1 SGHAT and CDR2 FQNNGV come from the germline V gene. This CDR3 has 17 amino acids. The CDR3 spells CVSSLNAIARVADTQYF. The CDR3 DNA follows: TGTGTCAGCAGCCTCAATGCTATAGCAAGGGTGGCAGATACGCAGTATTTT.

This clonotype was detected ten times or more. The junction does not match germline at one end; this may be a read error. This chain connects TRBV11-2 to TRBJ1-3; D is unclear. CDR1 is SGHAT and CDR2 is FQNNGV in the germline V gene. CDR3 length: 11 amino acids. Here the CDR3 reads CASSSGNTIYF. CDR3 nucleotides: TGTGCCAGCAGCTCGGGAAACACCATATATTTC.

In the case of this clonotype: One end of the junction varies from germline; a read error may be responsible. CDR3 loop: CPSSYKDSNYYEQYF. The CDR3 nucleotides read TGTCCCAGCAGTTACAAGGACAGCAACTACTACGAGCAGTACTTC. This chain joins TRBV6-5 and TRBJ2-7, with a possible D match to TRBD1 (6 bases). The CDR3 contains 15 residues. From germline, CDR1 is MNHEY and CDR2 SVGAGI.

About this clonotype itself: This is likely a read error, given that the CDR3 carries no conserved phenylalanine or tryptophan at its end. This chain links TRBV11-2 with TRBJ1-1, with D perhaps TRBD1 (5 bases). The germline CDR1 and CDR2 sequences are SGHAT and FQNNGV. Trimming removed 5 bases at V and 7 bases at J, with 8 bases between. This CDR3 has 11 amino acids. In DNA form, the CDR3 reads TGTGCCAGCAGCCCAGGGATTGAAGCTTTCCTT. Its translation: CASSPGIEAFL.

This clonotype has just one count. An end of the junction does not agree with germline; a read error may underlie this. The chain uses TRBV6-1 and TRBJ2-3; D ambiguous. The CDR3 is 11 residues long. Germline V gene data show CDR1 as MNHNS and CDR2 as SASEGT. The CDR3 sequence: CPSSEADTQYF. In DNA form, the CDR3 reads TGTCCCAGCAGTGAGGCAGATACGCAGTATTTT.

The chain combines TRBV5-1 with TRBJ2-7; TRBD2 agrees at 7 bases. CDR3 size: 13 residues. J lost 0 bases, V lost 8 bases, and 5 bases had no gene match. The germline gives CDR1 SGHRS, CDR2 YFSETQ. CDR3 coding DNA: TGCGCCAGTGGGGAGGGGAACTCCTACGAGCAGTACTTC. Translating it yields CASGEGNSYEQYF.

This sequence joins TRBV11-2 and TRBJ2-5; D is possibly TRBD2 (6 bases). Germline loops: CDR1 SGHAT, CDR2 FQNNGV. V gave up 5 bases and J gave up 5 bases, with 15 bases separating them. The CDR3 runs 14 residues. The CDR3 region is CASSLPQTRETQYF. The DNA for the CDR3 is TGTGCCAGCAGCCTTCCTCAGACTAGGGAGACCCAGTACTTC.

This chain joins TRBV27 and TRBJ2-2; D call uncertain. Germline V gene sequence: CDR1 MNHEY, CDR2 SMNVEV (reference sequence). The CDR3 contains 14 residues. The V gene lost 10 bases and the J gene lost 5 bases, with 17 bases spanning the gap. Written as DNA, the CDR3 is TGTGCCAACAGCCGCAAGGGTATGACCGGGGAGCTGTTTTTT. This translates into CANSRKGMTGELFF.

As regards this clonotype: Sequence at one end of the junction differs from germline and may be a read error. The genes are TRBV11-2 and TRBJ1-6, with D unclear. Germline CDR1 is SGHAT and CDR2 is FQNNGV. The CDR3 spans 13 residues. CDR3 region: CVSSFVMNSPLYF. The DNA for the CDR3 is TGTGTCAGCAGCTTTGTAATGAATTCACCCCTCTACTTT.

This clonotype was detected only a few times. The junction shows a germline mismatch at one end, possibly a read error. The chain combines TRBV6-2 or TRBV6-3 with TRBJ2-7, with a possible D match to TRBD1 (5 bases). CDR3 length: 14 amino acids. The germline CDR1 and CDR2 sequences are MNHEY and SVGEGT. The CDR3 DNA is TGTGCCAGCAGTTACCATGGACACTCCTATGAGCAGTACTTC. It translates to CASSYHGHSYEQYF.

This clonotype was observed at least ten times. A junction end diverges from the germline sequence, so it may reflect a read error. The chain has TRBV7-9 and TRBJ2-1, with 8 bases identical to TRBD2. The CDR3 extends over 15 amino acids. Germline V gene data show CDR1 as SEHNR and CDR2 as FQNEAQ (reference sequence). As DNA, the CDR3 is TGTGCCAGCAGCTACCGTGGGGTAGCGGGACATGAGCATTTCTTC. The encoded protein is CASSYRGVAGHEHFF.

The sample holds many counts of this clonotype. The V call is TRBV7-8, the J call TRBJ2-1; D may be TRBD2 (6 bases). The CDR3 covers 16 residues. Germline V gene data show CDR1 as SGHVS and CDR2 as FQNEAQ. V was pared by 1 base and J by 4 bases, with 14 bases between. The chain's CDR3 is CASSLVSRGKYNEQFF. The CDR3 DNA is TGTGCCAGCAGCTTAGTCTCACGGGGGAAGTACAATGAGCAGTTCTTC.

The gene calls are TRBV4-2 and TRBJ2-1; TRBD2 matches at 9 bases. The CDR3 sequence is 17 residues long. Germline V lookup: CDR1 LGHNA, CDR2 YNFKEQ. Trimming removed 3 bases from V and 9 bases from J; junction bases left unmatched: 15. This CDR3 reads CASSHHIAGGSRCEQFF. The CDR3 DNA reads as TGTGCCAGCAGCCATCATATTGCGGGAGGGTCCAGATGTGAGCAGTTCTTC.

A remark on this clonotype: Given a much more abundant clone one base away, this may be a read error. This CDR3 reads CACNARPFLVNTGELLF. The CDR3 DNA reads as TGTGCCTGCAACGCCCGGCCATTCCTAGTTAACACCGGGGAGCTGCTTTTT. The chain is built from TRBV11-1 and TRBJ2-2, with a weak D call TRBD2 (5 bases). This CDR3 spans 17 amino acids. The germline CDR1 and CDR2 sequences are SGHAT and FQDESV (reference sequence).

This clonotype has at least ten counts. The V and J genes are TRBV28 and TRBJ2-2, with unresolved D. This CDR3 is built from 12 residues. V was clipped by 6 bases and J by 7 bases, with 9 bases between them. Germline CDR1 reads MDHEN; CDR2 reads SYDVKM. The CDR3 spells CASSLFSGELFF. DNA of the CDR3: TGTGCCAGCAGCCTTTTTAGCGGGGAGCTGTTTTTT. The whole variable domain, filled in from reference TRBV28 and TRBJ2-2, reads DVKVTQSSRYLVKRTGEKVFLECVQDMDHENMFWYRQDPGLGLRLIYFSYDVKMKEKGDIPEGYSVSREKKERFSLILESASTNQTSMYLCASSLFSGELFFGEGSRLTVL.

For this clonotype: The conserved phenylalanine or tryptophan is not found at the CDR3 terminus, so this likely reflects a read error. The chain carries TRBV5-1 and TRBJ2-3; possible D gene TRBD1, 6 bases. Germline V lookup: CDR1 SGHRS, CDR2 YFSETQ. V gave up 9 bases and J gave up 4 bases, with 18 bases separating them. The CDR3 is 14 amino acids. The CDR3 DNA reads as TGCGCCAACCGATTACAGGGCGGTGCAGATACGCAGTATCTT. Its translation: CANRLQGGADTQYL.

This clonotype was counted ten times or more. The J gene is TRBJ2-7, the V gene TRBV11-1; 10 nucleotides align to TRBD1. CDR3 length equals 15 residues. CDR1 is SGHAT and CDR2 is FQDESV in the germline V gene (reference sequence). Trimming cost V 4 bases and J 6 bases; bases outside gene matches: 9. The CDR3 loop is CASSSAGTGDAEQYF. CDR3 DNA: TGTGCCAGCAGCTCCGCCGGGACAGGGGATGCCGAGCAGTACTTC.

As regards this clonotype: At one boundary the junction diverges from the germline segment, which might be a read error. The V gene is TRBV11-1, the J gene TRBJ2-2, with D perhaps matching TRBD2 (5 bases). The CDR3 consists of 14 residues. Germline V gives CDR1 SGHAT, CDR2 FQDESV (reference sequence). CDR3 sequence reads: CSSSLARVDGELFF. In DNA, the CDR3 is TGTTCCAGCAGCTTAGCGAGGGTGGACGGGGAGCTGTTTTTT.

In regard to this clonotype: One end of the junction fails to match germline, which may point to a read error. V and J are TRBV12-5 and TRBJ1-5, with D perhaps TRBD1 (5 bases). This CDR3 comprises 18 residues. Germline CDR1 is LGHNT and CDR2 is FRNRAP. The CDR3 nucleotides are TGTGCTAGTGGTCGAGAAGGGACGGCCGGGGATAGCATTCAGCCCCAGCGTTTT. It codes for CASGREGTAGDSIQPQRF.

To note about this clonotype: A junction end diverges from the germline sequence, so it may reflect a read error. This chain joins TRBV11-2 and TRBJ2-1; possibly TRBD2 for D (6 bases). CDR3 length equals 14 residues. The V gene's germline CDR1 is SGHAT and CDR2 FQNNGV. The CDR3: CGSRRVRRGTEQFF. The CDR3, as DNA: TGTGGCAGCAGACGGGTTCGGAGGGGAACCGAGCAGTTCTTC.

This clonotype is categorized as medium-sized (0.01 to 0.1%). The chain joins TRBV10-2 to TRBJ1-6, with 9 nucleotides matching TRBD1. Germline-derived CDR1 and CDR2 are WSHSY and SAAADI. The CDR3 has 13 residues. V lost 8 bases to trimming and J lost 12 bases; unmatched junction nucleotides: 8. The CDR3 coding sequence is TGCGCCAGCTCTCCGGGACAGGGCTTACCCCTCCACTTT. Its translation is CASSPGQGLPLHF.

The CDR3 bases are TGTGCCAGCAGCCCTGGATTAGCGGGCCCAGATAGGCAATATTTT. As protein: CASSPGLAGPDRQYF. The rearrangement joins TRBV11-2 to TRBJ2-3, with 7 bases fitting TRBD2. The ends lost 5 bases at V and 15 bases at J; junction bases unmatched: 20. The CDR3 loop spans 15 amino acids. Looked up from germline, CDR1 is SGHAT and CDR2 is FQNNGV.

On this clonotype itself: Because it lacks the conserved phenylalanine or tryptophan at the end, this CDR3 is likely a read error. The chain uses TRBV5-4 and TRBJ2-3; TRBD2 is a possible D gene (6 bases). Between the trimmed V and J ends, which lost 5 bases and 3 bases, there was a span of 25 bases. Germline CDR1 SGHNT, CDR2 YYREEE (reference sequence). CDR3 length: 18 amino acids. The CDR3 sequence is CASSNPAANGSRTDTQYS. The CDR3 DNA sequence: TGTGCCAGCAGTAACCCGGCGGCTAACGGGAGCCGGACAGATACGCAGTATTCT.

The rearrangement links TRBV11-1 to TRBJ2-2; TRBD2 might be the D (6 bases). The CDR3 contains 16 residues. Trimming took off 9 bases at V and 0 bases at J, with 17 bases between the two ends. From germline, CDR1 is SGHAT and CDR2 FQDESV (reference sequence). CDR3 protein: CARSIVGGANTGELFF. CDR3 DNA: TGTGCCAGGAGCATAGTGGGGGGTGCGAACACCGGGGAGCTGTTTTTT.